Shown below are 25 T cell receptor beta chains from a single sample sequenced in a study of spatial heterogeneity in lung cancer. Study-level results: Intratumoral expanded alpha and beta TCR counts were found to track tumor mutation counts.

The time point here: sample taken at primary tumor resection. TCRdb reprocessed the 5' RACE reads with MiXCR, giving one entry per CDR3 protein. The table has fewer than 2,500 distinct CDR3 sequences, approximately 0.99% seen once. These TCRs' antigens remain unknown. The starting material was lung tumor tissue, obtained at surgery. The receptors here all came from a male donor with early-stage non-small cell lung cancer.

By share of the sample, this clonotype is medium-sized. V usage is TRBV5-1 and J usage is TRBJ1-1; 8 bases match TRBD1. The CDR3 totals 15 residues. The V and J ends lost 5 bases and 2 bases, in that order; junction bases with no gene match: 8. Germline V gene sequence: CDR1 SGHRS, CDR2 YFSETQ. In nucleotides, the CDR3 is TGCGCCAGCAGGCCTACAGGGGGAGGAAACACTGAAGCTTTCTTT. Protein sequence: CASRPTGGGNTEAFF.

This clonotype rates as medium-sized. The chain has TRBV19 and TRBJ1-2; the D gene is possibly TRBD1 (5 bases). The CDR3 runs 13 residues. Germline values: CDR1 LNHDA, CDR2 SQIVND (reference sequence). V lost 7 bases to trimming and J lost 4 bases, with 13 bases between them. The CDR3 loop is CASTRDGIYGYTF. CDR3 sequence (DNA): TGTGCCAGTACCCGGGACGGTATCTATGGCTACACCTTC.

This clonotype occurred many times. It may be a read error: a sequence one base away is much more abundant. V usage is TRBV2 and J usage is TRBJ1-2; D not resolved. This CDR3 comprises 16 residues. Germline CDR1 and CDR2: SNHLY and FYNNEI. Trimming removed 9 bases from V and 1 base from J, with 21 bases in between. CDR3 bases: TGTGCCAGTGCTACTCGAGGCGCAGATTGTAACTATGGCTACACCTTC. It encodes CASATRGADCNYGYTF.

By sample share, this clonotype is medium-sized. The V gene is TRBV18, the J gene TRBJ2-2; D call uncertain. Trimming removed 5 bases from V and 1 base from J, with 11 bases in between. Germline lookup yields CDR1 KGHSH and CDR2 LQKENI. The CDR3 runs to 15 residues. CDR3 amino acids: CASSSTRQNTGELFF. CDR3 DNA sequence: TGTGCCAGCTCATCCACACGTCAGAACACCGGGGAGCTGTTTTTT.

This clonotype is classed as medium-sized. The genes are TRBV9 and TRBJ2-6; D remains ambiguous. Trimming removed 3 bases at V and 0 bases at J, with 7 bases between. This CDR3 is 15 amino acids long. Germline loops: CDR1 SGDLS, CDR2 YYNGEE. CDR3 amino acids: CASSEGASGANVLTF. The CDR3 nucleotides are TGTGCCAGCAGCGAGGGTGCCTCTGGGGCCAACGTCCTGACTTTC.

In this sample, this clonotype is medium-sized. The chain joins TRBV18 to TRBJ2-7; either TRBD1 or TRBD2 may fit D (5 bases each). V was clipped by 4 bases and J by 0 bases, with 7 bases between them. CDR1 is KGHSH, CDR2 LQKENI, per germline. The CDR3 length is 13 residues. CDR3 DNA sequence: TGTGCCAGCTCACGAGGGGACTCCTACGAGCAGTACTTC. This gives the protein CASSRGDSYEQYF.

This clonotype is judged medium-sized (0.01 to 0.1%). V and J are TRBV6-6 and TRBJ1-2; D possibly corresponds to TRBD1 (5 bases). V lost 10 bases, J lost 3 bases, and 9 bases lay in between. The CDR3 length is 11 residues. Looked up from germline, CDR1 is MNHNY and CDR2 is SVGAGI (reference sequence). The CDR3 sequence is CAIARDYGYTF. The CDR3 DNA is TGTGCCATCGCCAGGGACTATGGCTACACCTTC.

This clonotype is judged medium-sized. V usage is TRBV27 and J usage is TRBJ2-7; no firm D call. CDR3 size: 13 residues. Trimming removed 10 bases from V and 2 bases from J, with 15 bases in between. Germline assignment: CDR1 MNHEY and CDR2 SMNVEV (reference sequence). The CDR3 reads CATMGMDAYEQYF. The DNA of the CDR3 is TGTGCCACCATGGGAATGGATGCCTACGAGCAGTACTTC.

By share, this clonotype counts as medium-sized. The chain has TRBV11-2 and TRBJ1-6; 7 positions match TRBD1. This CDR3 has 15 residues. J lost 10 bases, V lost 1 base, and 7 bases had no gene match. Germline CDR1 SGHAT, CDR2 FQNNGV. The CDR3 nucleotides are TGTGCCAGCAGCTTAGGAACGGCAGGGGGATCACCCCTCCACTTT. Encoded protein: CASSLGTAGGSPLHF.

This clonotype rates as medium-sized. The genes are TRBV6-2 or TRBV6-3 and TRBJ2-3; 16 bases line up with TRBD2. J gave up 3 bases and V 6 bases, and 3 bases lay outside the gene matches. The CDR3 sequence is 16 residues long. From germline, CDR1 is MNHEY and CDR2 SVGEGT. The CDR3 bases are TGTGCCAGCAGACGGGGACTAGCGGGGGGGACAGATACGCAGTATTTT. This sequence encodes CASRRGLAGGTDTQYF.

Judged by abundance, this clonotype is medium-sized. The V call is TRBV9, the J call TRBJ2-7, with 12 bases lining up with TRBD1. V lost 4 bases to trimming and J lost 5 bases; unmatched junction nucleotides: 10. This CDR3 comprises 16 residues. Germline lookup yields CDR1 SGDLS and CDR2 YYNGEE. The CDR3 loop is CASSPRDRGPLDEQYF. In DNA form, the CDR3 reads TGTGCCAGCAGCCCCCGGGACAGGGGGCCCCTCGACGAGCAGTACTTC.

By sample share, this clonotype is medium-sized. The chain joins TRBV6-2 or TRBV6-3 to TRBJ2-1; D is possibly TRBD1 (6 bases). Germline V gives CDR1 MNHEY, CDR2 SVGEGT. The V end was cut by 4 bases, the J end by 8 bases, with 30 bases between. This CDR3 spans 19 amino acids. CDR3 sequence: CASSFDPDGTSPFADEQFF. CDR3 sequence (DNA): TGTGCCAGCAGTTTCGACCCCGATGGGACATCACCCTTCGCGGATGAGCAGTTCTTC.

The table lists this clonotype with many counts. Being one base from a much bigger clone, this may be a read error. V and J are TRBV20-1 and TRBJ1-5; D perhaps matches TRBD1 (6 bases). Germline CDR1 and CDR2: DFQATT and SNEGSKA (reference sequence). CDR3 length: 15 residues. Trimming took off 0 bases at V and 5 bases at J, with 14 bases between the two ends. The CDR3 here is CSARDIQGSDQPQHF. As DNA, the CDR3 is TGCAGTGCTAGAGATATCCAGGGGAGCGATCAGCCCCAGCATTTT.

This clonotype ranks as medium-sized. The chain has TRBV30 and TRBJ2-1, with D perhaps given as TRBD1 or TRBD2 (6 bases each). V dropped 4 bases and J dropped 7 bases, with 23 bases sitting between them. Germline V gene data show CDR1 as GTSNPN and CDR2 as SVGIG (reference sequence). The CDR3 runs to 16 residues. The CDR3 DNA reads as TGTGCCTGGAAGGAACGGCGGGACACCCCGGGAAATGAGCAGTTCTTC. This translates into CAWKERRDTPGNEQFF.

By its share, this clonotype is medium-sized (0.01 to 0.1%). This CDR3 is CASSLDGIPSEQYF. CDR3 coding DNA: TGCGCCAGCAGCTTGGACGGAATCCCAAGCGAGCAGTACTTC. The V and J genes are TRBV5-1 and TRBJ2-7; no firm D call. This CDR3 has 14 residues. V lost 0 bases and J lost 6, with 13 bases in between. The germline CDR1 and CDR2 sequences are SGHRS and YFSETQ.

In its sample, this clonotype is medium-sized. The CDR3 sequence is CASSSERGYTDTQYF. The DNA for the CDR3 is TGTGCCAGCAGTTCAGAGCGGGGATACACAGATACGCAGTATTTT. This sequence joins TRBV6-2 or TRBV6-3 and TRBJ2-3, with 7 bases matching TRBD2. The CDR3 runs to 15 residues. Germline CDR1 and CDR2: MNHEY and SVGEGT. The J segment lost 2 bases and the V segment lost 4 bases, leaving 6 bases of the junction unmatched.

This clonotype counts as large (0.1 to 1%). V is TRBV24-1 and J is TRBJ2-1; D could derive from TRBD1 or TRBD2 (5 bases each). The V gene's germline CDR1 is KGHDR and CDR2 SFDVKD. The CDR3 runs 17 residues. The V end lost 3 bases, the J end lost 5 bases, and 19 bases lay between the germline ends. CDR3 sequence (DNA): TGTGCCACCAGTGATACAAGCGGAGGCCACAGGAACAATGAGCAGTTCTTC. It specifies CATSDTSGGHRNNEQFF.

This clonotype is categorized as medium-sized (0.01 to 0.1%). The chain carries TRBV30 and TRBJ1-1; D gene unclear. Germline CDR1 and CDR2: GTSNPN and SVGIG (reference sequence). The CDR3 has 13 amino acids. V was pared by 3 bases and J by 5 bases, with 13 bases between. In nucleotides, the CDR3 is TGTGCCTGGAGAAACTCGCCCCCTACTGAAGCTTTCTTT. Translated: CAWRNSPPTEAFF.

By sample fraction, this clonotype is medium-sized (0.01 to 0.1%). The chain couples TRBV20-1 to TRBJ2-1, with TRBD2 identical over 14 bases. CDR1 and CDR2 (germline): DFQATT, SNEGSKA (reference sequence). The junction had 4 bases not matched to a gene; V was cut back by 6 bases and J by 6 bases. This CDR3 comprises 14 residues. CDR3 in DNA: TGCAGTGCACCGGGACTAGCGGGGGCCAATGAGCAGTTCTTC. Encoded protein: CSAPGLAGANEQFF.

This clonotype is classed as medium-sized. The chain employs TRBV12-3 or TRBV12-4 and TRBJ2-5; no reliable D call. V gave up 3 bases and J gave up 5 bases, with 16 bases separating them. The CDR3 contains 15 residues. The CDR3, as DNA: TGTGCCAGCAGTTTGGGCAGGATAGAGAAGGAGACCCAGTACTTC. Translating it yields CASSLGRIEKETQYF.

By sample fraction, this clonotype is medium-sized. The chain uses TRBV11-2 and TRBJ1-4, with no clear D. The CDR3 extends over 16 amino acids. Germline V gene data show CDR1 as SGHAT and CDR2 as FQNNGV. V gave up 2 bases and J gave up 4 bases, with 14 bases separating them. The CDR3 region has the DNA TGTGCCAGCAGCTTACGACTGGGATCATTTAATGAAAAACTGTTTTTT. This codes for CASSLRLGSFNEKLFF.

By share, this clonotype counts as medium-sized. The chain combines TRBV20-1 with TRBJ1-5; weak D call: TRBD1 (5 bases). V was trimmed by 1 base and J by 7 bases, leaving 17 bases between them. Germline lookup yields CDR1 DFQATT and CDR2 SNEGSKA (reference sequence). This CDR3 has 15 residues. The CDR3 DNA follows: TGCAGTGCTAGAGGGTCGTTGGGAGCAGGGCAGCCCCAGCATTTT. This codes for CSARGSLGAGQPQHF.

This clonotype rates as medium-sized. This rearrangement joins TRBV28 to TRBJ1-1; 9 bases line up with TRBD1. Germline CDR1 MDHEN, CDR2 SYDVKM. V was clipped by 5 bases and J by 11 bases; unmatched bases: 15. CDR3 length equals 15 residues. In nucleotides, the CDR3 is TGTGCCAGCAGTCTGACAACAGGGGGCATCGTGTCGGCTTTCTTT. This sequence encodes CASSLTTGGIVSAFF.

By share of the sample, this clonotype is medium-sized. The chain couples TRBV5-4 to TRBJ2-7; either TRBD1 or TRBD2 may fit D (5 bases each). The CDR3 runs 13 residues. V dropped 1 base and J dropped 6 bases, with 11 bases sitting between them. Germline V gives CDR1 SGHNT, CDR2 YYREEE (reference sequence). This CDR3 reads CASSLTRGAEQYF. CDR3 sequence (DNA): TGTGCCAGCAGCTTGACCCGGGGCGCCGAGCAGTACTTC.

This clonotype is labeled medium-sized. This chain links TRBV5-6 with TRBJ1-6; D call uncertain. CDR1 and CDR2 from the germline V gene are SGHDT and YYEEEE. The ends were cut back, 0 bases at V and 8 bases at J, with 3 bases in the middle. The CDR3 runs 12 residues. CDR3 nucleotides: TGTGCCAGCAGCTTGGGGGATTCACCCCTCCACTTT. This gives the protein CASSLGDSPLHF.